The 5 T cell receptor beta chains below all came from one sample that was sequenced in a study of T cell responses to AZD1222 COVID-19 vaccine. Generated by immunoSEQ multiplex PCR, the TCRdb table keeps only in-frame clones and is missing some. Of some 170,000 clones in the sample, approximately 91% are singletons; the top ten hold 1.5% to 2%. The material was peripheral blood, obtained on day 0 of AZD1222 vaccination. These receptors were taken from an adult in good health.

The chain has TRBV14 and TRBJ2-7, with no clear D. Germline V CDR1 and CDR2: SGHDN, FVKESK. This CDR3 comprises 11 residues. V was clipped by 3 bases and J by 3 bases, with 3 bases between them. CDR3 bases: TGTGCCAGCAGCCACCTCTACGAGCAGTACTTC. Protein sequence: CASSHLYEQYF.

This clone was observed a single time. The rearrangement links TRBV6-6 to TRBJ2-5; D is possibly TRBD1 (5 bases). The CDR3 runs 14 residues. The germline CDR1 and CDR2 sequences are MNHNY and SVGAGI (reference sequence). Trimming stripped 2 bases from V and 0 bases from J, with 7 bases between. The DNA of the CDR3 is TGTGCCAGCAGTTACAGGGGAAACCAAGAGACCCAGTACTTC. Its translation: CASSYRGNQETQYF.

In this sample, this clone turned up a few times. The chain joins TRBV11-2 to TRBJ2-7; perhaps TRBD1 as D (6 bases). The CDR3 spans 12 residues. The V end was cut by 3 bases, the J end by 7 bases, with 10 bases between. Germline CDR1 and CDR2: SGHAT and FQNNGV. The CDR3 DNA is TGTGCCAGCAGCTTGGGCAGGGGTGAGCAGTACGTC. This codes for CASSLGRGEQYV.

The chain is built from TRBV5-4 and TRBJ2-1, with TRBD2 identical over 10 bases. The CDR3 extends over 15 amino acids. Germline loops: CDR1 SGHNT, CDR2 YYREEE (reference sequence). Germline trimming cut 4 bases from V and 5 bases from J; bases unmatched to any gene: 6. CDR3 nucleotides: TGTGCCAGCAGCCGAAGCGGGAGGGCGGACAATGAGCAGTTCTTC. Translating it yields CASSRSGRADNEQFF.

The chain carries TRBV19 and TRBJ1-2; tentatively, D is TRBD1 (5 bases). Germline CDR1 LNHDA, CDR2 SQIVND (reference sequence). The V end lost 7 bases, the J end lost 1 base, and 13 bases lay between the germline ends. CDR3 length: 14 residues. CDR3 sequence reads: CASKKGRSNYGYTF. The CDR3 DNA follows: TGTGCCAGTAAGAAGGGGCGCAGTAACTATGGCTACACCTTC.